These 20 T cell receptor beta chains originate from one sample sequenced in a study of blood T cell repertoires in COVID-19. Some clones are missing from TCRdb's copy, which holds only in-frame ones; the method was immunoSEQ multiplex PCR. The sample yields roughly 60,000 clones, around 84% seen once. Sequencing was done on a sample of peripheral blood. The receptors here all came from a woman in her sixties with acute or convalescent COVID-19.

This clone was found once. The chain links TRBV5-6 to TRBJ2-7; D is perhaps TRBD1 (6 bases). The CDR3 is made up of 14 amino acids. Germline CDR1 is SGHDT and CDR2 is YYEEEE. V was shortened by 0 bases and J by 5 bases, with 12 bases between the two germline ends. CDR3 DNA sequence: TGTGCCAGCAGCTTGGCCATAGGGGGACACGAGCAGTACTTC. Its translation is CASSLAIGGHEQYF.

About this clone: Relative to the germline gene, one junction end is altered; a read error may explain this. The V gene is TRBV19, the J gene TRBJ1-4; TRBD1 might be the D (6 bases). Germline CDR1 reads LNHDA; CDR2 reads SQIVND (reference sequence). The CDR3 is 8 amino acids. The CDR3 sequence: CASSGTPF. For the CDR3, the DNA is TGTGCCAGTAGCGGGACACCTTTT.

The chain carries TRBV21-1 and TRBJ2-4; TRBD1, the D gene given by the table, was not confirmed from the DNA. TRBV21-1 is marked as a pseudogene. There are 19 residues in the CDR3. CDR3 region: CASSGRQEVIWEAKNIQYF. The DNA for the CDR3 is TGTGCCAGCAGCGGACGACAGGAAGTCATTTGGGAGGCCAAAAACATTCAGTACTTC.

The rearrangement uses TRBV5-1 and TRBJ2-2; TRBD1 matches 7 bases. Per germline, CDR1 SGHRS and CDR2 YFSETQ. Trimming cost V 0 bases and J 2 bases; bases outside gene matches: 7. The CDR3 contains 17 residues. In nucleotides, the CDR3 is TGCGCCAGCAGCTTGGTGGGGACAGCTACTAACACCGGGGAGCTGTTTTTT. Amino acids: CASSLVGTATNTGELFF.

This chain links TRBV19 with TRBJ1-5, with a tentative D call TRBD1 (5 bases). This CDR3 is built from 15 residues. Germline CDR1 reads LNHDA; CDR2 reads SQIVND (reference sequence). V lost 6 bases and J lost 3, with 15 bases in between. CDR3 amino acids: CASRSWAGLNQPQHF. CDR3 sequence (DNA): TGTGCCAGTAGGTCCTGGGCAGGGCTCAATCAGCCCCAGCATTTT.

This chain joins TRBV7-8 and TRBJ2-7; D is undetermined. The CDR3 totals 12 residues. Germline V CDR1 and CDR2: SGHVS, FQNEAQ. With 5 bases removed from V and 5 bases from J, the gap between germline ends came to 10 bases. CDR3 amino acids: CASSRVGNEQYF. CDR3 nucleotide sequence: TGTGCCAGCAGCCGGGTGGGCAACGAGCAGTACTTC.

This chain joins TRBV10-3 and TRBJ2-2, with a possible D match to TRBD1 (5 bases). CDR1 is ENHRY and CDR2 is SYGVKD in the germline V gene. This CDR3 contains 15 residues. The V end lost 4 bases, the J end lost 5 bases, and 14 bases lay between the germline ends. The CDR3 protein is CAISVLQGGTGELFF. In DNA form, the CDR3 reads TGTGCCATCAGTGTCTTGCAGGGTGGGACCGGGGAGCTGTTTTTT.

The rearrangement uses TRBV10-1 and TRBJ1-2; 9 positions agree with TRBD1. The junction had 8 bases not matched to a gene; V was cut back by 3 bases and J by 6 bases. Germline values: CDR1 WNHNN, CDR2 SYGVQD (reference sequence). The CDR3 spans 15 residues. CDR3: CASSDSGTGTHGYTF. As DNA, the CDR3 is TGCGCCAGCAGTGATTCCGGGACAGGGACCCATGGCTACACCTTC.

This clone turned up a few times. V and J are TRBV25-1 and TRBJ1-5, with 7 nucleotides matching TRBD1. V was clipped by 4 bases and J by 5 bases; unmatched bases: 8. The CDR3 contains 15 residues. Germline CDR1 and CDR2: MGHDK and SYGVNS. The DNA of the CDR3 is TGTGCCAGCAGTGGTAGACAGGGAGAACATCAGCCCCAGCATTTT. Translating gives CASSGRQGEHQPQHF.

This clone was counted only a few times. The chain has TRBV6-1 and TRBJ1-5, with D possibly TRBD1 on 5 matching bases. Trimming removed 3 bases at V and 4 bases at J, with 10 bases between. This CDR3 comprises 14 residues. From germline, CDR1 is MNHNS and CDR2 SASEGT. The DNA for the CDR3 is TGTGCCAGCAGTGACCAGGGTTCAAATCAGCCCCAGCATTTT. Its translation: CASSDQGSNQPQHF.

The sample holds one count of this clone. This rearrangement joins TRBV14 to TRBJ1-2; D might be TRBD1 (6 bases). The V end was cut by 0 bases, the J end by 4 bases, with 9 bases between. Germline V gene lookup returns CDR1 SGHDN and CDR2 FVKESK. This CDR3 has 14 residues. CDR3 sequence reads: CASSQDTGTYGYTF. The CDR3 region has the DNA TGTGCCAGCAGCCAAGATACAGGGACCTATGGCTACACCTTC.

V usage is TRBV5-1 and J usage is TRBJ2-3; D call uncertain. The germline CDR1 and CDR2 sequences are SGHRS and YFSETQ. This CDR3 has 13 residues. The germline V and J ends were trimmed by 5 bases and 4 bases, with 11 bases remaining between them. The CDR3 protein is CASRLVVADTQYF. The CDR3 region has the DNA TGCGCCAGCAGACTGGTGGTCGCAGATACGCAGTATTTT.

The CDR3 loop reads CAISDIGGEKTGELFF. Here the CDR3 DNA reads TGTGCCATCAGTGATATCGGGGGGGAAAAGACCGGGGAGCTGTTTTTT. V is TRBV10-3 and J is TRBJ2-2, with TRBD2 identical over 8 bases. V was clipped by 3 bases and J by 5 bases; unmatched bases: 8. From germline, CDR1 is ENHRY and CDR2 SYGVKD. There are 16 residues in the CDR3.

This CDR3 reads CAWSPDIGTEAFF. The CDR3 DNA reads as TGTGCCTGGAGTCCGGACATTGGCACTGAAGCTTTCTTT. The gene calls are TRBV30 and TRBJ1-1; maybe TRBD1 (5 bases). The CDR3 runs to 13 residues. Germline CDR1 and CDR2: GTSNPN and SVGIG (reference sequence). The ends were cut back, 2 bases at V and 4 bases at J, with 11 bases in the middle.

The rearrangement links TRBV7-3 to TRBJ2-1, with 7 bases fitting TRBD2. Germline CDR1 and CDR2: SGHTA and FQGTGA. V was pared by 5 bases and J by 4 bases, with 8 bases of the junction left unmatched. The CDR3 spans 15 residues. The DNA for the CDR3 is TGTGCCAGCAGCCCCGGGGAGGGGTGGTACAATGAGCAGTTCTTC. It translates to CASSPGEGWYNEQFF.

The chain combines TRBV12-3 or TRBV12-4 with TRBJ1-3; possible D gene TRBD1, 5 bases. The CDR3 is made up of 13 amino acids. Trimming left V 5 bases short and J 6 bases short, with 11 bases between. For the CDR3, the DNA is TGTGCCAGCAGTGAGACAGCTAAAAACACCATATATTTT. This encodes CASSETAKNTIYF.

In nucleotides, the CDR3 is TGTGCCAGCAGCTCGACAGCCACATGGGGGGAGCTGTTTTTT. Protein sequence: CASSSTATWGELFF. The chain has TRBV6-5 and TRBJ2-2, with D maybe TRBD1 (5 bases). The CDR3 has 14 amino acids. Germline V gene data show CDR1 as MNHEY and CDR2 as SVGAGI. Trimming pared 6 bases from V and 8 bases from J, leaving 16 bases between.

The chain links TRBV10-3 to TRBJ1-6, with TRBD1 as a possible D gene (6 bases). Per the germline V gene, CDR1 is ENHRY and CDR2 is SYGVKD. V was cut by 10 bases and J by 8 bases, with 12 bases left in between. This CDR3 has 12 residues. Written as DNA, the CDR3 is TGTGCCAGCCGTTACAGGGATTCACCCCTCCACTTT. Translated: CASRYRDSPLHF.

This clone was counted between two and nine times. This chain links TRBV3-1 (or the pseudogene TRBV3-2) with TRBJ1-2; D is uncertain. Trimming left V 2 bases short and J 8 bases short, with 18 bases between. The V gene's germline CDR1 is LGHDT and CDR2 YNNKEL (reference sequence). The CDR3 runs 15 residues. The CDR3 region is CASSQKDGSGGGYTF. The CDR3 bases are TGTGCCAGCAGCCAAAAGGACGGATCAGGAGGAGGCTACACCTTC.

Note on this clone: The sample holds other DNA sequences that translate to the same CDR3. The genes are TRBV2 and TRBJ1-6; a weak D match, TRBD1 (5 bases). Trimming shortened V by 3 bases and J by 10 bases, and 13 bases separated the two germline ends. This CDR3 has 14 amino acids. Germline V lookup: CDR1 SNHLY, CDR2 FYNNEI. The CDR3 loop is CASSEGRVHSPLHF. CDR3 nucleotide sequence: TGTGCCAGCAGTGAGGGCAGGGTTCACTCACCCCTCCACTTT.